Each of the 13 T cell receptor beta chains below was sequenced from the same sample in a study of T cell responses to AZD1222 COVID-19 vaccine (dated by TCRdb to about 2021). The sample's time point, from its label and the paper: about 28 days (+/-7) after the second vaccine dose. Library preparation employed the immunoSEQ multiplex PCR assay. The immuneACCESS repertoire file appears here via TCRdb, limited to in-frame rearrangements. These files lack a portion of the clones; in checked studies, under half of the deficit traces to unresolved V genes, and the cause of the others is not known. The table for this sample lists about 270,000 clones; almost 95% of them were counted only once. Clones ranked in the top ten supply 0.55% of the sample. This specimen consisted of peripheral blood, obtained 28 days after the second AZD1222 dose. These receptors all come from an adult who received the AZD1222 COVID-19 vaccine.

The rearrangement uses TRBV9 and TRBJ2-7; D perhaps matches TRBD2 (6 bases). CDR1 and CDR2 from the germline V gene are SGDLS and YYNGEE. Trimming shortened V by 0 bases and J by 4 bases, and 11 bases separated the two germline ends. This CDR3 is built from 14 residues. The CDR3 coding sequence is TGTGCCAGCAGCGTAGGTAGCGGCAGGTACGAGCAGTACTTC. Protein sequence: CASSVGSGRYEQYF.

The gene calls are TRBV3-1 (or the pseudogene TRBV3-2) and TRBJ1-6; D might be TRBD1 (5 bases). V was cut by 0 bases and J by 14 bases, with 11 bases left in between. Germline V lookup: CDR1 LGHDT, CDR2 YNNKEL (reference sequence). CDR3 length: 13 residues. The CDR3 nucleotides read TGTGCCAGCAGCCAAGATCTGGGGACTGCCCTCCACTTT. Encoded protein: CASSQDLGTALHF.

The rearrangement joins TRBV7-5 to TRBJ2-7. TRBV7-5 is listed as a pseudogene. This CDR3 is built from 15 residues. CDR3 protein: CARSPAPPRSYEQYF. DNA for the CDR3: TGTGCCAGAAGCCCAGCCCCCCCACGGTCCTACGAGCAGTACTTC.

This chain uses TRBV19 with TRBJ1-1; no clear D. V lost 1 base and J 1 base, leaving 7 bases between the germline ends. The CDR3 spans 14 residues. Germline V CDR1 and CDR2: LNHDA, SQIVND (reference sequence). The DNA of the CDR3 is TGTGCCAGTAGTATAGGTGAGAGGAACACTGAAGCTTTCTTT. This gives the protein CASSIGERNTEAFF.

The rearrangement uses TRBV10-2 and TRBJ2-1, with D possibly TRBD2 on 7 matching bases. Trimming took off 0 bases at V and 16 bases at J, with 13 bases between the two ends. This CDR3 comprises 12 residues. Germline loops: CDR1 WSHSY, CDR2 SAAADI. The CDR3 sequence is CASSESGQRGFF. Written as DNA, the CDR3 is TGCGCCAGCAGTGAGTCCGGACAGCGGGGCTTCTTC.

The CDR3 DNA is TGTGCCAGCAGCTACCCCCTCAATGAGCAGTTCTTC. Translation: CASSYPLNEQFF. The genes are TRBV5-5 and TRBJ2-1; D is undetermined. Per the germline V gene, CDR1 is SGHKS and CDR2 is YYEKEE (reference sequence). The CDR3 length is 12 residues. The ends were cut back, 3 bases at V and 6 bases at J, with 7 bases in the middle.

V and J are TRBV28 and TRBJ1-1, with a weak D call TRBD1 (5 bases). CDR1 and CDR2 from the germline V gene are MDHEN and SYDVKM. Trimming took off 5 bases at V and 1 base at J, with 14 bases between the two ends. CDR3 length: 15 amino acids. The CDR3 region has the DNA TGTGCCAGCAGTCCCTGGCAGGGTAGGAACACTGAAGCTTTCTTT. Translation: CASSPWQGRNTEAFF.

This chain links TRBV5-4 with TRBJ2-7; D uncertain. Looked up from germline, CDR1 is SGHNT and CDR2 is YYREEE (reference sequence). The CDR3 covers 14 residues. V was shortened by 0 bases and J by 2 bases, with 9 bases between the two germline ends. The CDR3 DNA reads as TGTGCCAGCAGCTTGGCAGTTGGCCCCTACGAGCAGTACTTC. It specifies CASSLAVGPYEQYF.

This clone occurred a few times. V is TRBV28 and J is TRBJ2-7; D remains unclear. V was shortened by 5 bases and J by 3 bases, with 14 bases between the two germline ends. Per germline, CDR1 MDHEN and CDR2 SYDVKM. CDR3 length equals 14 residues. CDR3: CASSPRALLYEQYF. The CDR3 DNA reads as TGTGCCAGCAGTCCCCGGGCCCTACTCTACGAGCAGTACTTC.

The rearrangement joins TRBV5-1 to TRBJ2-7; no clear D gene. Looked up from germline, CDR1 is SGHRS and CDR2 is YFSETQ. The CDR3 consists of 15 residues. Trimming took 2 bases from V and 2 from J, leaving 14 bases between them. The CDR3 loop is CASSFSSSGPYEQYF. CDR3 nucleotide sequence: TGCGCCAGCAGCTTCAGCAGTTCGGGCCCCTACGAGCAGTACTTC.

The CDR3 spells CASSVVAGGANEQFF. In DNA form, the CDR3 reads TGTGCCAGCAGCGTAGTAGCGGGAGGGGCGAATGAGCAGTTCTTC. The rearrangement uses TRBV9 and TRBJ2-1; 11 bases map to TRBD2. The J segment lost 7 bases and the V segment lost 0 bases, leaving 3 bases of the junction unmatched. Germline CDR1 and CDR2: SGDLS and YYNGEE. This CDR3 is 15 amino acids long.

The V and J genes are TRBV5-1 and TRBJ1-2; D is unresolved. The CDR3 has 14 residues. Between the trimmed V and J ends, which lost 4 bases and 5 bases, there was a span of 15 bases. Germline assignment: CDR1 SGHRS and CDR2 YFSETQ. In DNA form, the CDR3 reads TGCGCCAGCAGCCGAAGCTCGGAGGAATATGGCTACACCTTC. Protein product: CASSRSSEEYGYTF.

The chain joins TRBV7-2 to TRBJ2-2, with D perhaps matching TRBD1 (5 bases). CDR1 and CDR2 from the germline V gene are SGHTA and FQGNSA. The CDR3 totals 12 residues. Trimming took off 4 bases at V and 7 bases at J, with 7 bases between the two ends. CDR3 amino acids: CASSSQGGELFF. DNA of the CDR3: TGTGCCAGCAGCTCCCAGGGCGGGGAGCTGTTTTTT.